Sequencing of this T cell receptor (beta chain) was carried out in a study of T cell changes during pregnancy in multiple sclerosis. Germline loops: CDR1 MGHRA, CDR2 YSYEKL. Losses at the gene ends were 2 bases for V and 6 bases for J; bases not matched to a gene: 8. The CDR3 is 15 residues long. Method: immunoSEQ multiplex PCR; TCRdb's copy keeps in-frame clones and lacks some. Of about 110,000 clones listed, about 90% are singletons. Material: peripheral blood, obtained after pregnancy. J is TRBJ1-1 and V is TRBV4-1; 8 bases map to TRBD1. The sequence derives from a female donor with multiple sclerosis, enrolled in a pregnancy study. DNA for the CDR3: TGCGCCAGCAGCCAAATTTCAGGGGGCAAGGCTGAAGCTTTCTTT. This translates into CASSQISGGKAEAFF.